The table lists the clone carrying this TCR beta chain with a few counts. Generated by immunoSEQ multiplex PCR, the TCRdb table keeps only in-frame clones and is missing some. The sample yields over 400,000 clones, about nine tenths seen once. These data originate in a study of blood T cell repertoires in COVID-19. The germline V gene encodes CDR1 PRHDT and CDR2 FYEKMQ (reference sequence). CDR3 length equals 13 residues. Trimming stripped 4 bases from V and 6 bases from J, with 10 bases between. Cohort 3 recovered donors had two negative PCRs, clearance, or symptom resolution. The sequenced material came from PBMCs or T cells enriched from blood (not recorded which). The V and J genes are TRBV13 and TRBJ2-1; D perhaps matches TRBD2 (5 bases). This TCR derives from a woman aged 55 to 70 who had recovered from COVID-19. For the CDR3, the DNA is TGTGCCAGCAGCTCAGGACTCGCCAATGAGCAGTTCTTC. It encodes CASSSGLANEQFF. Using reference TRBV13 and TRBJ2-1 for the parts outside the CDR3, the full variable domain is AAGVIQSPRHLIKEKRETATLKCYPIPRHDTVYWYQQGPGQDPQFLISFYEKMQSDKGSIPDRFSAQQFSDYHSELNMSSLELGDSALYFCASSSGLANEQFFGPGTRLTVL.